Presented here are 15 T cell receptor beta chains from one specimen sequenced in a study of T-cell reconstitution after alpha-beta-depleted transplantation in children. During its preparation, the TCRbeta library received unique molecular identifiers. Each CDR3 protein is one row after TCRdb ran MiXCR on the PCR reads. Here the sample spans over 200,000 distinct CDR3 sequences, about 9.5% being singletons. The sequences come from PBMCs from the stem cell graft donor, collected from the stem cell graft. These receptors originate from a human donor who donated a stem cell graft to a child with acute lymphoblastic leukemia.

This chain links TRBV29-1 with TRBJ1-2, with 9 bases that match TRBD1. V lost 3 bases and J lost 3; bases outside the gene matches: 11. Germline V lookup: CDR1 SQVTM, CDR2 ANQGSEA. The CDR3 sequence is 16 residues long. The CDR3 reads CSVESDRGSPYYGYTF. For the CDR3, the DNA is TGCAGCGTTGAGTCGGACAGGGGCTCCCCTTACTATGGCTACACCTTC.

V gene TRBV2 combines with J gene TRBJ2-3; 12 bases align to TRBD2. With 7 bases clipped from V and 2 bases from J, the junction kept 7 bases outside the gene matches. The germline gives CDR1 SNHLY, CDR2 FYNNEI. The CDR3 spans 16 residues. CDR3 sequence: CASTRLAGDPTDTQYF. The CDR3 coding sequence is TGTGCCAGCACTCGACTAGCGGGGGACCCCACAGATACGCAGTATTTT.

The rearrangement links TRBV2 to TRBJ1-3, with D perhaps TRBD1 (5 bases). The CDR3 extends over 15 amino acids. With 8 bases removed from V and 7 bases from J, the gap between germline ends came to 21 bases. Germline assignment: CDR1 SNHLY and CDR2 FYNNEI. CDR3 amino acids: CASGYNSGTVNTIYF. The CDR3 DNA reads TGTGCCAGCGGTTACAACTCCGGGACGGTGAACACCATATATTTT.

This clonotype was recorded many times. The chain employs TRBV10-3 and TRBJ2-3; D is possibly TRBD1 or TRBD2 (5 bases each). Trimming took off 10 bases at V and 2 bases at J, with 13 bases between the two ends. The V gene's germline CDR1 is ENHRY and CDR2 SYGVKD. The CDR3 has 13 amino acids. The DNA for the CDR3 is TGTGCCACAACACAGGACTTCACAGATACGCAGTATTTT. Its protein is CATTQDFTDTQYF.

On this clonotype itself: Mismatch with germline at one junction end may stem from a read error. The rearrangement joins TRBV7-9 to TRBJ2-7; no clear D. CDR3 length: 11 residues. Germline loops: CDR1 SEHNR, CDR2 FQNEAQ (reference sequence). The CDR3 nucleotides read TGTGCCAGCAGCTTAGACCAGAACCTGGACTTC. Protein: CASSLDQNLDF.

V gene TRBV29-1 combines with J gene TRBJ1-1; D remains ambiguous. Deletions cut 4 bases from V and 4 bases from J, with 13 bases between. There are 13 residues in the CDR3. Germline V lookup: CDR1 SQVTM, CDR2 ANQGSEA. CDR3 nucleotide sequence: TGCAGCGTTGGGACCACTCCGGGCACTGAAGCTTTCTTT. Its translation: CSVGTTPGTEAFF.

The chain combines TRBV11-2 with TRBJ1-1; D remains unclear. Trimming took 1 base from V and 11 from J, leaving 20 bases between them. CDR3 size: 15 residues. The germline V gene has CDR1 SGHAT and CDR2 FQNNGV. CDR3 nucleotide sequence: TGTGCCAGCAGCTTAGGTCCGGGGAGTAACCACCCGGCTTTCTTT. Amino acids: CASSLGPGSNHPAFF.

The chain links TRBV7-9 to TRBJ1-2; tentative D call: TRBD1 (5 bases). The V and J ends lost 2 bases and 4 bases respectively, with 14 bases between them. Looked up from germline, CDR1 is SEHNR and CDR2 is FQNEAQ (reference sequence). The CDR3 loop spans 15 amino acids. The CDR3 DNA reads TGTGCCAGCAGCTTACCATCGTACGGGGCCTATGGCTACACCTTC. It yields the protein CASSLPSYGAYGYTF.

Turning to this clonotype: One end of the junction does not line up with germline, which may come from a read error. This chain uses TRBV27 with TRBJ1-4; TRBD1 is a possible D gene (6 bases). The germline CDR1 and CDR2 sequences are MNHEY and SMNVEV (reference sequence). The CDR3 is 13 amino acids. The DNA for the CDR3 is TGTGCCAGCATCCTCCGGGACAACCATGCCTCTATTTTT. Translation: CASILRDNHASIF.

This clonotype was seen a handful of times. The J gene is TRBJ1-3, the V gene TRBV19, with D maybe TRBD1 (5 bases). Germline-derived CDR1 and CDR2 are LNHDA and SQIVND (reference sequence). V lost 7 bases to trimming and J lost 0 bases, with 10 bases between them. This CDR3 has 14 amino acids. CDR3 amino acids: CASTRDYSGNTIYF. The CDR3 nucleotides are TGTGCCAGTACCCGGGACTACTCTGGAAACACCATATATTTT.

This clonotype showed up many times. The chain couples TRBV5-6 to TRBJ2-2; no clear D gene. Trimming took off 0 bases at V and 5 bases at J, with 17 bases between the two ends. CDR1 SGHDT and CDR2 YYEEEE come from the germline V gene. The CDR3 is 17 residues long. The CDR3 DNA sequence: TGTGCCAGCAGCTTGGTTATTTCTGGTGATGGGACCGGGGAGCTGTTTTTT. This codes for CASSLVISGDGTGELFF. Filled out from reference TRBV5-6 and TRBJ2-2, the complete variable domain reads DAGVTQSPTHLIKTRGQQVTLRCSPKSGHDTVSWYQQALGQGPQFIFQYYEEEERQRGNFPDRFSGHQFPNYSSELNVNALLLGDSALYLCASSLVISGDGTGELFFGEGSRLTVL.

In its sample, this clonotype was seen many times. The chain joins TRBV25-1 to TRBJ1-5, with D tentatively TRBD1 (5 bases). Germline loops: CDR1 MGHDK, CDR2 SYGVNS. V was shortened by 1 base and J by 4 bases, with 8 bases between the two germline ends. The CDR3 has 14 residues. CDR3 sequence reads: CASSEWGGNQPQHF. The CDR3 nucleotides read TGTGCCAGCAGTGAATGGGGGGGTAATCAGCCCCAGCATTTT.

This clonotype was observed a handful of times. A much larger clone differs from this one at a single base, so this may be a read error. The chain is built from TRBV27 and TRBJ2-2; the D gene could be TRBD1 or TRBD2 (6 bases each). This CDR3 is built from 18 residues. CDR1 is MNHEY, CDR2 SMNVEV, per germline (reference sequence). The CDR3 loop reads CASRLYLLGGANTGELFF. In nucleotides, the CDR3 is TGTGCCAGCAGATTATATCTTCTGGGGGGCGCGAACACCGGGGAGCTGTTTTTT.

This clonotype occurred a few times. The chain couples TRBV24-1 to TRBJ2-1; TRBD1 aligns across 9 bases. With 1 base clipped from V and 8 bases from J, the junction kept 14 bases outside the gene matches. The length of the CDR3 is 18 residues. Germline V gene sequence: CDR1 KGHDR, CDR2 SFDVKD. The CDR3 protein is CATSDLVVGQGGRDEQFF. CDR3 bases: TGTGCCACCAGTGATTTAGTCGTGGGACAGGGAGGTAGGGATGAGCAGTTCTTC.

The chain employs TRBV5-1 and TRBJ2-1, with TRBD1 identical over 7 bases. V shed 1 base and J 9 bases; nucleotides not matched to a gene: 4. The V gene's germline CDR1 is SGHRS and CDR2 YFSETQ. CDR3 length equals 13 residues. This CDR3 reads CASSLIQGTEQFF. For the CDR3, the DNA is TGCGCCAGCAGCTTGATACAGGGGACTGAGCAGTTCTTC.